This is a list of T cell receptor beta chains from one sample in a study of cytomegalovirus exposure and HLA in healthy donors. Repertoires were generated with immunoSEQ multiplex PCR, while TCRdb's copy carries only in-frame clones and drops some. The sample has some 270,000 clones; about four fifths are singletons. The sequenced sample consisted of PBMCs. The receptors shown here come from a girl aged 2 to 9 in good health and CMV-seronegative. Both conserved end residues are part of each CDR3. D genes are given only for firm matches. Size tells how often a clone was seen (once, few, many) or the class of an expanded clone, and some rows leave it out.

clone size | J gene | V gene | D gene | CDR3 protein | CDR3 DNA
. | TRBJ2-7 | TRBV23-1 | TRBD2 | CASSWRTSASYEQYF | TGCGCCAGCAGTTGGAGGACTAGCGCCTCCTACGAGCAGTACTTC
. | TRBJ1-3 | TRBV29-1 | . | CSVADRGNTIYF | TGCAGCGTAGCCGACAGAGGAAACACCATATATTTT
few | TRBJ2-7 | TRBV18 | TRBD2 | CASSPPIGSGGAHLYEQYF | TGTGCCAGCTCACCACCGATAGGGAGCGGGGGGGCCCACCTCTACGAGCAGTACTTC
. | TRBJ2-1 | TRBV16 | TRBD2 | CASSQWGLAGNQVGSSYNEQFF | TGTGCCAGCAGCCAATGGGGACTAGCGGGTAACCAGGTGGGGAGCTCCTACAATGAGCAGTTCTTC
. | TRBJ2-5 | TRBV7-2 | TRBD1 | CASSLRRQGVETQYF | TGTGCCAGCAGCTTACGACGACAGGGGGTGGAGACCCAGTACTTC
. | TRBJ2-1 | TRBV18 | TRBD2 | CASSPRKTSGGYNEQFF | TGTGCCAGCTCACCGCGCAAAACTAGCGGGGGATACAATGAGCAGTTCTTC
. | TRBJ1-4 | TRBV7-9 | . | CASTNGQSPTNEKLFF | TGTGCCAGCACAAACGGACAGTCCCCAACTAATGAAAAACTGTTTTTT
. | TRBJ2-3 | TRBV7-6 | TRBD2 | CASSSRPSGEGDTQYF | TGTGCCAGCAGCTCACGCCCTAGCGGGGAAGGAGATACGCAGTATTTT
. | TRBJ1-6 | TRBV27 | . | CASRPLGTGGKYNSPLHF | TGTGCCAGCAGACCCTTAGGTACGGGGGGTAAATATAATTCACCCCTCCACTTT
. | TRBJ1-1 | TRBV5-1 | . | CASSLSMGIRNTEAFF | TGCGCCAGCAGCTTGTCAATGGGCATCCGGAACACTGAAGCTTTCTTT
few | TRBJ2-7 | TRBV28 | TRBD2 | CATERERSYEQYF | TGTGCCACCGAGCGGGAGCGCTCCTACGAGCAGTACTTC
. | TRBJ2-7 | TRBV28 | . | CASSLEGGVYEQYF | TGTGCCAGCAGTTTAGAGGGTGGAGTCTACGAGCAGTACTTC
once | TRBJ2-7 | TRBV18 | TRBD1 | CASSLTNRGPLHEQYF | TGTGCCAGCTCACTAACGAACAGGGGGCCCTTGCACGAGCAGTACTTC
. | TRBJ1-1 | TRBV5-1 | . | CASSLNYNTEAFF | TGCGCCAGCAGCTTGAATTATAACACTGAAGCTTTCTTT
. | TRBJ2-3 | TRBV5-4 | TRBD2 | CASREASTDTQYF | TGTGCCAGCCGGGAGGCTAGCACAGATACGCAGTATTTT
. | TRBJ2-1 | TRBV27 | . | CASSFTGVLYNEQFF | TGTGCCAGCAGTTTTACAGGAGTACTCTACAATGAGCAGTTCTTC
. | TRBJ1-5 | TRBV6-1 | . | CASSEWGFESNQPQHF | TGTGCCAGCAGTGAGTGGGGCTTCGAGAGCAATCAGCCCCAGCATTTT
. | TRBJ2-7 | TRBV5-6 | . | CASSSTWGDASYEQYF | TGTGCCAGCAGCTCCACGTGGGGGGATGCCTCCTACGAGCAGTACTTC